This TCR beta chain was recorded in a study of identical twins. Study-wide findings and caveats: Modelling underestimated the level of out-of-frame TCR alpha sharing observed in monozygotic twins.

A word on this clonotype: Its antigen remains unknown.

Healthy Caucasians alone served as donors. Addition of a universal primer site occurred through template switching, and cDNA carried unique molecular identifiers. TCRdb reprocessed the 5' RACE reads via MiXCR and lists one record per CDR3 protein. Found here are 1.5 million to 2 million distinct CDR3 sequences, less than 40% of them singletons; the top ten hold more than 0.25%. CDR1 is SGHAT and CDR2 is FQDESV in the germline V gene (reference sequence). The CDR3 runs to 15 residues. Trimming shortened V by 2 bases and J by 6 bases, and 14 bases separated the two germline ends. This clonotype was sampled from a newborn girl in good health. Sequenced sample: cord blood. This chain uses TRBV11-1 with TRBJ2-1, with a tentative D call TRBD2 (6 bases). CDR3 in DNA: TGTGCCAGCAGCTTACTGCCTAGCGTGGGCAATGAGCAGTTCTTC. Residues: CASSLLPSVGNEQFF.